The clone carrying this T cell receptor beta chain was observed a single time. Antigen unknown. The time point is: newly diagnosed GD, antithyroid drugs for less than 3 months. Scientists built the TCR library using RNA that was extracted from PBMCs. This entry comes from a study of regulatory T cells in long-lasting Graves disease. Arm-PCR of CDR3 regions and iRepertoire HTBI primers were used to build TCR beta libraries. MiXCR, applied by TCRdb to the multiplex PCR reads, yields one record per CDR3 protein. Of around 240,000 distinct CDR3 sequences in the sample, roughly 18% were seen once. Overall study results and limits: Newly diagnosed Graves' patients exceeded persistent ones in TCR diversity. The persistent group shared around 3,000 public clonotypes, more than the approximately 970 shared by new patients. Because few samples were included, accuracy may have been lower.

The V segment lost 4 bases and the J segment 1 base; nucleotides outside the gene matches: 6. CDR3 length: 17 residues. Germline V gene sequence: CDR1 SGHKS, CDR2 YYEKEE (reference sequence). The same data also contributed to another study, on T cells in Graves' hyperthyroidism and ophthalmopathy. That investigation notes: The TCR CDR3 was amplified in a first-round RT-PCR using the HTBI primer set.

This specimen consisted of peripheral blood mononuclear cells (PBMCs), obtained at new diagnosis, from a patient treated with antithyroid drugs. The TCR sequence derives from a woman in her 30s with Graves disease. This chain links TRBV5-5 with TRBJ2-6; TRBD1 matches at 9 bases. CDR3 protein: CASSRTGVNSGANVLTF. The CDR3 coding sequence is TGTGCCAGCAGCCGGACAGGGGTAAATTCTGGGGCCAACGTCCTGACTTTC.